This T cell receptor (beta chain) was recovered during a study of blood T cell repertoires in COVID-19 (dated by TCRdb to 2018 to 2020). In the study overall: Samples covering the acute and convalescent phases of COVID-19 were provided by collaborators in the United States, Italy and Spain. The prospective study material was composed of cDNA or gDNA derived from T cells, B-cell-depleted T cells, or PBMCs. The dataset comprised deeply sampled blood TCRbeta repertoires from subjects exposed to, actively infected with, or recovered from COVID-19. The repertoires were released in a freely available public database meant as a resource for research on the immune response to SARS-CoV-2. Samples were obtained from the ongoing ImmuneRACE study (first 160 participants) and from roughly 1,300 subjects provided by 6 global collaborators. Nearly every sample came with metadata listing a de-identified subject ID, COVID-19 status, age in years and sex. Where available, HLA class I and class II types were obtained from metadata supplied by the sample provider rather than from assay-based typing.

CDR1 and CDR2, per the germline V gene, are LGHNA and YNFKEQ. The CDR3 numbers 17 residues from cysteine through phenylalanine. Solely the CDR3 DNA is kept, with 51 bases framed from the first base. At the junction V is shortened by 0 bases and J by 8 bases; bases outside the gene matches: 7. Comment on this clone: Its antigen has not been determined. No much larger clonotype is one base removed from it; base qualities were not supplied.

Beyond this particular receptor, the publication reports: The quantity of clinical and demographic metadata differed by source and by participant and was supplied without curation.

Whole blood was collected in K2EDTA tubes by collaborating institutions according to the institutions' own protocols. For TCRbeta analysis, collaborator samples were shipped as frozen whole blood, as isolated PBMCs, or as DNA extracted from either sample type. The immunoSEQ Assay, a bias-controlled multiplex PCR, was used to amplify TCRbeta CDR3 regions from genomic DNA. The study's own analysis went as follows. The number of nucleated cells in each sample was estimated from the amplification of reference gene primers within the assay. Sequence reads were collapsed and filtered to measure the absolute abundance of every unique TCRbeta CDR3 rearrangement. For each sample, productive Simpson clonality was calculated as the square root of Simpson's diversity index across productive rearrangements. TCRdb holds this immuneACCESS table with in-frame rearrangements only. Some clones are missing; in checked studies, unresolved V genes explain under half, and the rest has no known cause. D and trimming were read from the DNA, whereas the V and J calls and clone size are those reported in that table. The sample includes about 140,000 clones, with roughly 80% observed a single time. The ten largest account for around a sixth of the sample.

The sequenced sample was peripheral blood. This TCR was recovered from a man aged 50 or older with acute or convalescent COVID-19. This chain is built from TRBV4-2 and TRBJ2-1, with 13 junctional bases fitting TRBD2. The nucleotides read TGTGCCAGCAGCCAAGACTCCGGGACTAGCGGGGATGATGAGCAGTTCTTC. This is translated as CASSQDSGTSGDDEQFF.